The rows below give T cell receptor beta chains drawn from one sample of a study of blood T cell repertoires in COVID-19. Only in-frame clones appear in the TCRdb table, and some are missing; sequencing was by immunoSEQ multiplex PCR. The data hold roughly 290,000 clones, with 70% to 90% observed a single time. Sequencing was done on a sample of peripheral blood. These receptors all stem from a woman in her forties or fifties who had recovered from COVID-19. Each CDR3 is given with its conserved first and last residue. The D gene is left open where the match is weak. Clone size is shown for a subset of rows, as once, few, many or a class of expanded clone.

j_gene,v_gene,abundance,d_gene,CDR3nt,CDR3aa
TRBJ1-1,TRBV30,-,-,TGTGCCTGGAGTACAGGGAGCACTGAAGCTTTCTTT,CAWSTGSTEAFF
TRBJ2-1,TRBV12-3/TRBV12-4,-,-,TGTGCCAGCAGCGTTTACAATGAGCAGTTCTTC,CASSVYNEQFF
TRBJ1-5,TRBV6-5,once,-,TGTGCCAGCAGTTACTCGGGCGGGGGACAGCCCCAGCATTTT,CASSYSGGGQPQHF
TRBJ2-2,TRBV4-1,-,TRBD2,TGCGCCAGCAGCGTCACTAGCGGGAACACCGGGGAGCTGTTTTTT,CASSVTSGNTGELFF
TRBJ1-1,TRBV7-3,-,-,TGTGCCAGCAGCTTAAACAGGAACACTGAAGCTTTCTTT,CASSLNRNTEAFF
TRBJ2-2,TRBV5-1,-,TRBD1,TGCGCCAGCAGCATCACAGGGGGCGCAAGTAACGGGGAGCTGTTTTTT,CASSITGGASNGELFF
TRBJ1-5,TRBV15,-,TRBD1,TGTGCCACCAGCAGAGCCCGAAGAGGACAGGGGAGCAATCAGCCCCAGCATTTT,CATSRARRGQGSNQPQHF
TRBJ2-5,TRBV24-1,-,-,TGTGCCACCAGTGACGCGGGACAGCAAGAGACCCAGTACTTC,CATSDAGQQETQYF
TRBJ1-2,TRBV19,once,TRBD1,TGTGCCAGTAGTCTAGCCCCGGGACAGGGGTATGGCTACACCTTC,CASSLAPGQGYGYTF
TRBJ2-3,TRBV10-3,-,-,TGTGCCACAAAGAGCGGGTTGAGCACAGATACGCAGTATTTT,CATKSGLSTDTQYF
TRBJ2-7,TRBV6-5,-,-,TGTGCCAGCAGTTACGACAGCCCCTACGAGCAGTACTTC,CASSYDSPYEQYF
TRBJ2-3,TRBV27,-,TRBD1,TGTGCCAGCAGTTCTGGGACAGCGCGACTGTATTTT,CASSSGTARLYF
TRBJ1-1,TRBV19,-,-,TGTGCCAGTAACGAACAGGGTTCTGAAGCTTTCTTT,CASNEQGSEAFF
TRBJ1-1,TRBV28,-,TRBD1,TGTGCCAGCAGTATCAGGGGGAGAACTTTCTTT,CASSIRGRTFF
TRBJ2-1,TRBV29-1,-,-,TGCAGCGTTGAAGATCGGGGGACCTACAATGAGCAGTTCTTC,CSVEDRGTYNEQFF
TRBJ2-5,TRBV11-2,-,TRBD2,TGTGCCAGCAGCTTCAATACGGGGGGTGTTGTAGAGACCCAGTACTTC,CASSFNTGGVVETQYF